The 32 T cell receptor beta chains below were found in one sample sequenced in a study of shared clonotypes between healthy human individuals. Naive CD8 isolation took CD45RO-negative cells positively selected for CCR7 and excluded terminally differentiated effector memory CD45RA+ cells. Using immunoSEQ multiplex PCR, the repertoire was profiled, and TCRdb retains in-frame clones only, with some absent. The sample lists about 1,900,000 clones, around 96% occurring once. The material sequenced was naive CD8+ T cells sorted from blood. These receptors all come from a man younger than 35 in good health.

The chain uses TRBV5-6 and TRBJ1-1, with a possible D match to TRBD1 (6 bases). Germline CDR1 and CDR2: SGHDT and YYEEEE. CDR3 size: 14 residues. Trimming shortened V by 0 bases and J by 5 bases, and 11 bases separated the two germline ends. The CDR3 is CASSLEGGRTEAFF. DNA of the CDR3: TGTGCCAGCAGCTTGGAGGGGGGGAGGACTGAAGCTTTCTTT.

V gene TRBV11-2 combines with J gene TRBJ2-3, with 7 bases matching TRBD2. The CDR3 is 14 amino acids. J was trimmed by 1 base and V by 5 bases; bases with no gene match: 3. CDR1 is SGHAT, CDR2 FQNNGV, per germline. CDR3 nucleotide sequence: TGTGCCAGCAGCCAGAGCGGGGGCACAGATACGCAGTATTTT. It yields the protein CASSQSGGTDTQYF.

As to this clone: Given the absence of the conserved phenylalanine or tryptophan at the CDR3 end, a read error is likely. Because the CDR3's place on the DNA is in doubt, the DNA is left out and the CDR3 is given as listed by TCRdb. This chain uses TRBV5-4 with TRBJ1-1. The CDR3 has 11 amino acids, counting both end residues. Germline CDR1 and CDR2: SGHNT and YYREEE (reference sequence). CDR3 amino acids: CASSMDGTVDL.

About this clone itself: Distinct nucleotide sequences in the sample also encode this CDR3. The rearrangement joins TRBV5-4 to TRBJ1-2; 7 nucleotides align to TRBD1. The CDR3 loop spans 13 amino acids. Germline lookup yields CDR1 SGHNT and CDR2 YYREEE (reference sequence). Unmatched junction bases numbered 0, after V lost 0 bases and J lost 4 bases. Here the CDR3 reads CASSLAGGYGYTF. CDR3 in DNA: TGTGCCAGCAGCTTGGCAGGGGGCTATGGCTACACCTTC.

The chain has TRBV6-1 and TRBJ2-5; D tentatively reads TRBD1 or TRBD2 (5 bases each). Deletions cut 6 bases from V and 7 bases from J, with 18 bases between. Germline CDR1 and CDR2: MNHNS and SASEGT. CDR3 size: 14 residues. CDR3 sequence (DNA): TGTGCCAGCAGCGAACTAGTCGCCCAGGGGACCCAGTACTTC. Translated: CASSELVAQGTQYF.

The chain combines TRBV15 with TRBJ2-5; D is possibly TRBD1 (6 bases). The CDR3 runs to 13 residues. Trimming pared 5 bases from V and 5 bases from J, leaving 12 bases between. CDR1 is LNHNV, CDR2 YYDKDF, per germline (reference sequence). CDR3 in DNA: TGTGCCACCAGCGAACAGGGTCCGGAGACCCAGTACTTC. Its translation: CATSEQGPETQYF.

The chain uses TRBV7-9 and TRBJ2-5; tentatively, D is TRBD1 (6 bases). Deletions cut 5 bases from V and 7 bases from J, with 14 bases between. Germline V CDR1 and CDR2: SEHNR, FQNEAQ (reference sequence). The length of the CDR3 is 13 residues. CDR3 nucleotide sequence: TGTGCCAGCAGCCCTGGGACAATAGGGACCCAGTACTTC. This encodes CASSPGTIGTQYF.

As concerns this clone: The sample contains more than one DNA sequence encoding this CDR3. The gene calls are TRBV27 and TRBJ1-4; D perhaps matches TRBD1 (5 bases). The CDR3 is made up of 14 amino acids. Trimming shortened V by 6 bases and J by 7 bases, and 15 bases separated the two germline ends. Looked up from germline, CDR1 is MNHEY and CDR2 is SMNVEV (reference sequence). The CDR3 region has the DNA TGTGCCAGCAGCTTGACCGGGGGAGGTGAAAAACTGTTTTTT. Translating it yields CASSLTGGGEKLFF.

The V gene is TRBV6-1, the J gene TRBJ2-7, with a possible D match to TRBD1 (6 bases). The CDR3 sequence is 16 residues long. Deletions cut 3 bases from V and 5 bases from J, with 20 bases between. Germline CDR1 MNHNS, CDR2 SASEGT. The CDR3 reads CASSELEAGERHEQYF. The CDR3 DNA follows: TGTGCCAGCAGTGAGCTTGAAGCAGGGGAAAGGCACGAGCAGTACTTC.

This CDR3 is CASSFRDRELFF. CDR3 DNA sequence: TGTGCCAGCAGCTTTCGGGACAGGGAGCTGTTTTTT. The chain has TRBV5-4 and TRBJ2-2, with D possibly TRBD1 on 6 matching bases. Trimming removed 2 bases from V and 9 bases from J, with 8 bases in between. The CDR3 has 12 residues. CDR1 and CDR2 (germline): SGHNT, YYREEE (reference sequence).

This chain connects TRBV2 to TRBJ2-3; 9 positions agree with TRBD1. Germline V gene data show CDR1 as SNHLY and CDR2 as FYNNEI. Trimming at V came to 3 bases and at J to 5 bases, leaving 3 bases not matched to a gene. The CDR3 sequence is 14 residues long. CDR3 protein: CASSEWTGVDTQYF. CDR3 coding DNA: TGTGCCAGCAGTGAGTGGACAGGGGTAGATACGCAGTATTTT. Full variable domain (remainder filled in from reference TRBV2 and TRBJ2-3): EPEVTQTPSHQVTQMGQEVILRCVPISNHLYFYWYRQILGQKVEFLVSFYNNEISEKSEIFDDQFSVERPDGSNFTLKIRSTKLEDSAMYFCASSEWTGVDTQYFGPGTRLTVL.

J is TRBJ1-2 and V is TRBV4-2, with 11 positions matching TRBD1. V gave up 4 bases and J gave up 0 bases; unmatched junction bases: 22. The V gene's germline CDR1 is LGHNA and CDR2 YNFKEQ. This CDR3 spans 22 amino acids. CDR3 DNA: TGTGCCAGCAGCCTATGGGGAAGGACAGGGGGCCGGGTGGGGGAAGCTAACTATGGCTACACCTTC. Amino acids: CASSLWGRTGGRVGEANYGYTF.

The genes are TRBV4-1 and TRBJ1-6; no reliable D call. The ends were cut back, 0 bases at V and 0 bases at J, with 6 bases in the middle. This CDR3 region has 16 residues. Per the germline V gene, CDR1 is MGHRA and CDR2 is YSYEKL. This CDR3 is CASSQDHTSYNSPLHF. The CDR3 DNA sequence: TGCGCCAGCAGCCAAGATCACACCTCCTATAATTCACCCCTCCACTTT.

V is TRBV13 and J is TRBJ2-1; D perhaps matches TRBD2 (6 bases). Between the trimmed V and J ends, which lost 1 base and 6 bases, there was a span of 19 bases. CDR3 length: 17 residues. CDR1 is PRHDT, CDR2 FYEKMQ, per germline (reference sequence). The CDR3, as DNA: TGTGCCAGCAGCTTAGTGAGTACGGGACTTGCCTCCAATGAGCAGTTCTTC. This encodes CASSLVSTGLASNEQFF.

CDR3 in amino acids: CASSSEDEETQYF. The DNA for the CDR3 is TGTGCCAGCAGTTCGGAGGATGAAGAGACCCAGTACTTC. V gene TRBV27 combines with J gene TRBJ2-5, with D tentatively TRBD2 (5 bases). The V and J ends lost 4 bases and 3 bases respectively, with 9 bases between them. The germline V gene encodes CDR1 MNHEY and CDR2 SMNVEV (reference sequence). This CDR3 has 13 residues.

V and J are TRBV28 and TRBJ2-7; TRBD2 might be the D (6 bases). CDR3 size: 13 residues. From germline, CDR1 is MDHEN and CDR2 SYDVKM. Deletions cut 6 bases from V and 5 bases from J, with 14 bases between. As DNA, the CDR3 is TGTGCCAGCAGCCCCCCGTGGAGGGACGAGCAGTACTTC. Its protein is CASSPPWRDEQYF. The full variable domain, completed using reference TRBV28 and TRBJ2-7, is DVKVTQSSRYLVKRTGEKVFLECVQDMDHENMFWYRQDPGLGLRLIYFSYDVKMKEKGDIPEGYSVSREKKERFSLILESASTNQTSMYLCASSPPWRDEQYFGPGTRLTVT.

This chain connects TRBV4-1 to TRBJ1-5; D remains unclear. Trimming pared 0 bases from V and 4 bases from J, leaving 10 bases between. CDR1 is MGHRA and CDR2 is YSYEKL in the germline V gene. This CDR3 spans 15 amino acids. CDR3 in amino acids: CASSQDLYKNQPQHF. Written as DNA, the CDR3 is TGCGCCAGCAGCCAAGATCTATACAAAAATCAGCCCCAGCATTTT.

The chain recombines TRBV19 with TRBJ1-1; TRBD1 matches 9 bases. This CDR3 has 14 residues. Germline trimming cut 5 bases from V and 4 bases from J; bases unmatched to any gene: 5. Germline assignment: CDR1 LNHDA and CDR2 SQIVND (reference sequence). This CDR3 is CASSVGQGTTEAFF. CDR3 in DNA: TGTGCCAGTAGTGTAGGACAGGGGACCACTGAAGCTTTCTTT.

This clone was recorded only once. The sample carries other DNA sequences with the same CDR3. The chain combines TRBV11-2 with TRBJ2-7; 8 positions match TRBD2. Trimming at V came to 3 bases and at J to 4 bases, leaving 8 bases not matched to a gene. The CDR3 sequence is 15 residues long. Germline CDR1 and CDR2: SGHAT and FQNNGV. The CDR3 nucleotides read TGTGCCAGCAGCTTCACCAGCGGGAGCATTTACGAGCAGTACTTC. It encodes CASSFTSGSIYEQYF.

The V and J genes are TRBV28 and TRBJ1-1, with D unclear. The germline V gene encodes CDR1 MDHEN and CDR2 SYDVKM. The CDR3 sequence is 16 residues long. V was cut by 4 bases and J by 0 bases, with 15 bases left in between. CDR3 DNA sequence: TGTGCCAGCAGTTCCCGGGTCTCGGGGTTGAACACTGAAGCTTTCTTT. Protein product: CASSSRVSGLNTEAFF.

The V call is TRBV6-6, the J call TRBJ1-1; no firm D call. The CDR3 consists of 14 residues. The germline gives CDR1 MNHNY, CDR2 SVGAGI (reference sequence). V lost 2 bases to trimming and J lost 3 bases, with 10 bases between them. CDR3 loop: CASSYIDWDTEAFF. The CDR3 nucleotides are TGTGCCAGCAGTTACATAGACTGGGACACTGAAGCTTTCTTT.

The CDR3 loop is CASSTQGGNSPLHF. As DNA, the CDR3 is TGTGCCAGTAGTACCCAGGGGGGCAATTCACCCCTCCACTTT. J is TRBJ1-6 and V is TRBV19, with 7 bases matching TRBD1. V was pared by 4 bases and J by 7 bases, with 4 bases of the junction left unmatched. Germline V gene data show CDR1 as LNHDA and CDR2 as SQIVND (reference sequence). The CDR3 spans 14 residues. Full variable domain (missing parts from reference TRBV19 and TRBJ1-6): DGGITQSPKYLFRKEGQNVTLSCEQNLNHDAMYWYRQDPGQGLRLIYYSQIVNDFQKGDIAEGYSVSREKKESFPLTVTSAQKNPTAFYLCASSTQGGNSPLHFGNGTRLTVT.

CDR3 DNA sequence: TGTGCCAGCAGTTACGGGGAAGTGTCTCCCGGGGAGCTGTTTTTT. This codes for CASSYGEVSPGELFF. The chain uses TRBV6-5 and TRBJ2-2; D remains ambiguous. The ends were cut back, 2 bases at V and 6 bases at J, with 13 bases in the middle. Germline CDR1 MNHEY, CDR2 SVGAGI. The CDR3 runs 15 residues.

The chain links TRBV5-8 to TRBJ2-7; D tentatively reads TRBD1 or TRBD2 (5 bases each). V lost 3 bases to trimming and J lost 5 bases, with 18 bases between them. The CDR3 has 15 amino acids. Germline V gene data show CDR1 as SGHTS and CDR2 as YDEGEE. The CDR3, as DNA: TGTGCCAGCAGCTCCGACCCGGGGCTGTGGGACGAGCAGTACTTC. Translating it yields CASSSDPGLWDEQYF.

With regard to this clone: The same CDR3 also results from other DNA sequences found in this sample. The chain joins TRBV6-5 to TRBJ2-7; the D gene is possibly TRBD1 (7 bases). This CDR3 is 16 amino acids long. V lost 0 bases, J lost 2 bases, and 14 bases lay in between. Germline CDR1 reads MNHEY; CDR2 reads SVGAGI. The CDR3 DNA follows: TGTGCCAGCAGTTACTCGGCGGGACAGAAGACCTACGAGCAGTACTTC. This translates into CASSYSAGQKTYEQYF.

V usage is TRBV27 and J usage is TRBJ2-1; 14 bases are a match to TRBD2. Germline lookup yields CDR1 MNHEY and CDR2 SMNVEV (reference sequence). V was pared by 5 bases and J by 8 bases, with 11 bases of the junction left unmatched. The CDR3 consists of 17 residues. The CDR3 spells CASSHRTSGRPEDEQFF. CDR3 coding DNA: TGTGCCAGCAGTCACCGGACTAGCGGGAGGCCGGAGGATGAGCAGTTCTTC.

The sample holds a few counts of this clone. This sample also contains other DNA sequences that code for the same CDR3. The chain has TRBV2 and TRBJ2-7, with D perhaps being TRBD1 or TRBD2 (5 bases each). V gave up 8 bases and J gave up 2 bases, with 10 bases separating them. The CDR3 runs to 12 residues. The germline V gene encodes CDR1 SNHLY and CDR2 FYNNEI. The CDR3 sequence is CASRDGTYEQYF. CDR3 bases: TGTGCCAGCCGGGACGGCACCTACGAGCAGTACTTC.

V and J are TRBV7-8 and TRBJ1-4; D is uncertain. V lost 1 base to trimming and J lost 7 bases, with 13 bases between them. Germline V lookup: CDR1 SGHVS, CDR2 FQNEAQ. CDR3 length: 15 residues. CDR3 protein: CASSLGAASGEKLFF. CDR3 DNA sequence: TGTGCCAGCAGCTTAGGAGCGGCTAGTGGTGAAAAACTGTTTTTT.

The CDR3 DNA sequence: TGTGCCTGGAGTTTGACGGCGCCTTCCTACGAGCAGTACTTC. Amino acids: CAWSLTAPSYEQYF. V gene TRBV30 combines with J gene TRBJ2-7; no clear D gene. The CDR3 has 14 amino acids. Germline V gene lookup returns CDR1 GTSNPN and CDR2 SVGIG (reference sequence). Trimming stripped 2 bases from V and 1 base from J, with 12 bases between.

This rearrangement joins TRBV6-6 to TRBJ1-1; 7 nucleotides match TRBD1. Germline V gene data show CDR1 as MNHNY and CDR2 as SVGAGI (reference sequence). J gave up 4 bases and V 7 bases, and 9 bases lay outside the gene matches. This CDR3 spans 14 amino acids. CDR3 sequence reads: CASNPTGLGTEAFF. CDR3 DNA sequence: TGTGCCAGCAACCCGACAGGGTTGGGCACTGAAGCTTTCTTT.

The rearrangement uses TRBV5-1 and TRBJ2-3; no reliable D call. This CDR3 is built from 12 residues. CDR1 is SGHRS, CDR2 YFSETQ, per germline. The V gene lost 3 bases and the J gene lost 5 bases, with 7 bases spanning the gap. CDR3 coding DNA: TGCGCCAGCAGCTCAAACCTAGATACGCAGTATTTT. Amino acids: CASSSNLDTQYF.

The J gene is TRBJ2-3, the V gene TRBV11-2; a possible D gene is TRBD1 (6 bases). V was clipped by 8 bases and J by 6 bases, with 6 bases between them. Germline V gives CDR1 SGHAT, CDR2 FQNNGV. This CDR3 has 10 amino acids. The CDR3 region has the DNA TGTGCCAGCGGGGGCGATACGCAGTATTTT. It translates to CASGGDTQYF.